This T cell receptor beta chain was sequenced during a study of graft-versus-host responses after intestinal transplantation. Across the study: Every recipient underwent anti-thymocyte globulin induction, then tacrolimus and steroids for approximately 3 years. General study points: The authors found GvH clones in recipient marrow, some appearing first in ileum or blood.

After removal of 4 bases from V and 0 bases from J, the junction contained 2 bases not matched to a gene. Germline V gene lookup returns CDR1 MNHEY and CDR2 SMNVEV (reference sequence). There are 15 residues in the CDR3. The authors plated approximately 200,000 CFSE-labeled responder cells with approximately 200,000 irradiated, violet-dye-labeled stimulator cells. Proliferating CFSE-low CD3+CD4+ and CD3+CD8+ responders were sorted after the reaction. Sequencing used immunoSEQ multiplex PCR; TCRdb keeps in-frame clones, though not all of them. The table includes around 13,000 clones, over 30% detected once.

The source was alloreactive CD4+ T cells from a mixed lymphocyte reaction culture, collected before intestinal transplant. This sample's subset: CFSE-low proliferating T cells sorted from roughly 6-day pre-transplant mixed lymphocyte reaction (GvH or HvG direction). The V call is TRBV27, the J call TRBJ1-3; 8 bases match TRBD1. This TCR came from a human patient who received an intestinal transplant. CDR3 amino acids: CASSSDRGSGNTIYF. The CDR3 nucleotides read TGTGCCAGCAGTTCAGACAGGGGCTCTGGAAACACCATATATTTT.